A selection of T cell receptor beta chains follows, all from one sample in a study of T cells in Graves' hyperthyroidism and ophthalmopathy. MiXCR, applied by TCRdb to the multiplex PCR reads, yields one record per CDR3 protein. The sample consists of 500,000 or so distinct CDR3 sequences, 17% of them appearing once. The material sequenced was blood. These receptors came from a woman aged 18-29 years with Graves' ophthalmopathy. Both conserved end residues are part of each CDR3.

v_gene	CDR3aa
TRBV28	CASSSPGTALNTEAFF
TRBV6-4	CASRLTGGDNEKLFF
TRBV4-3	CASSWRWWGKGGNEQFF
TRBV19	CASSSRASNTEAFF
TRBV19	CASSIHRATEAFF
TRBV6-6	CASSYTGQLNTEAFF
TRBV20-1	CSGTVFQETQYF
TRBV28	CASSSGGRTAYGYTF
TRBV5-1	CASSLRDSSYNEQFF
TRBV9	CASSVEVSNEQFF
TRBV15	CATSRWKTYEQYF
TRBV9	CASSSSGGANTEAFF
TRBV7-2	CASSSQAGPTEAFF
TRBV28	CASSRTGQGYEQYF
TRBV9	CASSPSGAYQETQYF
TRBV19	CASSMGGQGLSETQYF
TRBV20-1	CSATSYNSPLHF
TRBV4-3	CASSPHPSVSYNEQFF
TRBV18	CASSPQEGLLNNEQFF
TRBV11-2	CASSPDRRANYGYTF
TRBV28	CASSLYRDTEAFF
TRBV30	CAWSTRGNQPQHF
TRBV28	CASSSARASTDTQYF
TRBV10-3	CAISGLGPSYEQYF
TRBV15	CATSEGQTNSPLHF
TRBV2	CASRTGGSGQPQHF
TRBV18	CASSPPLFQNTEAFF
TRBV2	CASTEGTASGNTIYF
TRBV27	CASSSTGEGLKNYGYTF
TRBV30	CAWNRVSYGYTF
TRBV6-2/TRBV6-3	CASSYRFPGSMYEQYF
TRBV3-1	CASSRSVSSGANVLTF
TRBV19	CASSIEVSNQPQHF
TRBV5-1	CASSLDRDYGYTF
TRBV29-1	CSVEVAAGSYEQYF
TRBV7-9	CASSPKPGQGAVDTQYF